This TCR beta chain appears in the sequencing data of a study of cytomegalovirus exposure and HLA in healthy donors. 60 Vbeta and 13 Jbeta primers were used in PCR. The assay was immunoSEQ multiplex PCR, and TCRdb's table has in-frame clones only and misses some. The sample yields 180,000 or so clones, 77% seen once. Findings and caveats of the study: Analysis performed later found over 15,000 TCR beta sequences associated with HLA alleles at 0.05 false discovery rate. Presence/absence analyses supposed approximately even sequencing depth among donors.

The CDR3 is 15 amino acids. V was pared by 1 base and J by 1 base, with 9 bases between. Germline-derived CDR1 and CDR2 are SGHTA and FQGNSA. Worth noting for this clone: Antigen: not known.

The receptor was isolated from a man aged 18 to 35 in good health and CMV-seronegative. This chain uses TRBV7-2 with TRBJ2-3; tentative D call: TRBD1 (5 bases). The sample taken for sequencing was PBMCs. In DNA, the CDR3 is TGTGCCAGCAGCTTAGGGGGCGATGGCACAGATACGCAGTATTTT. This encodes CASSLGGDGTDTQYF.